The rows below give T cell receptor beta chains drawn from one sample of a study of blood T cell repertoires in COVID-19. Assay used: immunoSEQ multiplex PCR; TCRdb lists only in-frame clones, some missing. The sample has about 100,000 clones; about 80% are singletons. What was sequenced was peripheral blood. These TCRs come from a woman in her seventies with acute or convalescent COVID-19. Both conserved end residues are part of each CDR3. Fields, in order: V gene, clone size, J gene, D gene, CDR3 protein, CDR3 DNA. A D gene is named only where the DNA matches it firmly. Clone size, where shown, is once, few, many, or a class for clones that have expanded.

V gene: TRBV6-5; clone size: NA; J gene: TRBJ1-2; D gene: NA; CDR3 protein: CASTSGAYGYTF; CDR3 DNA: TGTGCCAGCACGTCAGGGGCCTATGGCTACACCTTC
V gene: TRBV14; clone size: once; J gene: TRBJ2-1; D gene: NA; CDR3 protein: CASSDWTAYNEQFF; CDR3 DNA: TGTGCCAGCAGCGACTGGACTGCTTACAATGAGCAGTTCTTC
V gene: TRBV5-1; clone size: NA; J gene: TRBJ1-6; D gene: TRBD1; CDR3 protein: CASSRLPGTENSPLHF; CDR3 DNA: TGCGCCAGCAGCCGTCTCCCGGGGACAGAAAATTCACCCCTCCACTTT
V gene: TRBV5-1; clone size: NA; J gene: TRBJ1-6; D gene: NA; CDR3 protein: CASSLDAGDNSPLHF; CDR3 DNA: TGCGCCAGCAGCTTGGACGCAGGGGATAATTCACCCCTCCACTTT
V gene: TRBV10-3; clone size: few; J gene: TRBJ1-3; D gene: NA; CDR3 protein: CAIGLTHSGNTIYF; CDR3 DNA: TGTGCCATCGGATTGACACACTCTGGAAACACCATATATTTT
V gene: TRBV28; clone size: NA; J gene: TRBJ1-2; D gene: NA; CDR3 protein: CASSLTQGDGYTF; CDR3 DNA: TGTGCCAGCAGTTTAACACAGGGCGATGGCTACACCTTC
V gene: TRBV30; clone size: NA; J gene: TRBJ1-1; D gene: NA; CDR3 protein: CAWGGLSTEAFF; CDR3 DNA: TGTGCCTGGGGAGGGCTTTCCACTGAAGCTTTCTTT
V gene: TRBV6-1; clone size: NA; J gene: TRBJ1-6; D gene: NA; CDR3 protein: CASSEEVADSPLHF; CDR3 DNA: TGTGCCAGCAGTGAAGAGGTAGCAGATTCACCCCTCCACTTT
V gene: TRBV5-1; clone size: NA; J gene: TRBJ1-6; D gene: NA; CDR3 protein: CASSLVPGARDNSPLHF; CDR3 DNA: TGCGCCAGCAGCTTGGTACCAGGCGCCCGAGATAATTCACCCCTCCACTTT
V gene: TRBV7-9; clone size: NA; J gene: TRBJ2-5; D gene: NA; CDR3 protein: CASSLSEETQYF; CDR3 DNA: TGTGCCAGCAGCTTAAGCGAAGAGACCCAGTACTTC
V gene: TRBV10-3; clone size: few; J gene: TRBJ2-5; D gene: TRBD1; CDR3 protein: CAISGDRVRETQYF; CDR3 DNA: TGTGCCATCAGTGGGGACAGGGTTCGGGAGACCCAGTACTTC
V gene: TRBV9; clone size: NA; J gene: TRBJ1-6; D gene: TRBD1; CDR3 protein: CASSVTTGEGSPLHF; CDR3 DNA: TGTGCCAGCAGCGTGACGACAGGGGAGGGATCACCCCTCCACTTT
V gene: TRBV5-6; clone size: NA; J gene: TRBJ2-5; D gene: TRBD1; CDR3 protein: CASSATGTGGGETQYF; CDR3 DNA: TGTGCCAGCAGCGCCACCGGGACAGGGGGCGGAGAGACCCAGTACTTC
V gene: TRBV3-1/TRBV3-2; clone size: medium-sized; J gene: TRBJ2-1; D gene: NA; CDR3 protein: CASSLRRDEQFF; CDR3 DNA: TGTGCCAGCAGCCTGAGGCGGGATGAGCAGTTCTTC
V gene: TRBV19; clone size: NA; J gene: TRBJ2-6; D gene: NA; CDR3 protein: CASSIHRVGANVLTF; CDR3 DNA: TGTGCCAGTAGTATACACAGGGTTGGGGCCAACGTCCTGACTTTC
V gene: TRBV6-1; clone size: once; J gene: TRBJ1-4; D gene: TRBD1; CDR3 protein: CASSGKGGRTNEKLFF; CDR3 DNA: TGTGCCAGCAGTGGAAAAGGGGGCCGAACTAATGAAAAACTGTTTTTT
V gene: TRBV2; clone size: NA; J gene: TRBJ1-3; D gene: NA; CDR3 protein: CASSAQGDGTLIYF; CDR3 DNA: TGTGCCAGCAGTGCACAGGGTGACGGAACCCTTATATATTTT
V gene: TRBV5-1; clone size: NA; J gene: TRBJ2-5; D gene: TRBD1; CDR3 protein: CASSAQGDGKTQYF; CDR3 DNA: TGCGCCAGCAGCGCACAGGGGGACGGAAAGACCCAGTACTTC
V gene: TRBV10-3; clone size: NA; J gene: TRBJ1-3; D gene: NA; CDR3 protein: CAITENSSGNTIYF; CDR3 DNA: TGTGCCATCACTGAGAACTCCTCTGGAAACACCATATATTTT
V gene: TRBV19; clone size: NA; J gene: TRBJ1-4; D gene: TRBD1; CDR3 protein: CASKGQGAEKLFF; CDR3 DNA: TGTGCCAGTAAGGGACAGGGGGCTGAAAAACTGTTTTTT
V gene: TRBV5-1; clone size: few; J gene: TRBJ1-5; D gene: NA; CDR3 protein: CASSLEGVNQPQHF; CDR3 DNA: TGCGCCAGCAGCTTGGAGGGGGTGAATCAGCCCCAGCATTTT
V gene: TRBV6-5; clone size: NA; J gene: TRBJ1-4; D gene: TRBD1; CDR3 protein: CASSRDRGREKLFF; CDR3 DNA: TGTGCCAGCAGTCGGGACAGGGGGCGTGAAAAACTGTTTTTT
V gene: TRBV5-6; clone size: once; J gene: TRBJ1-2; D gene: TRBD1; CDR3 protein: CASRGQGGYGYTF; CDR3 DNA: TGTGCCAGCCGCGGGCAGGGGGGCTATGGCTACACCTTC
V gene: TRBV2; clone size: NA; J gene: TRBJ2-7; D gene: TRBD2; CDR3 protein: CASSLGLAGEEQYF; CDR3 DNA: TGTGCCAGCAGCTTGGGACTAGCGGGGGAGGAGCAGTACTTC
V gene: TRBV14; clone size: NA; J gene: TRBJ2-1; D gene: NA; CDR3 protein: CASSQAGRGWFNEQFF; CDR3 DNA: TGTGCCAGCAGCCAAGCAGGCCGGGGATGGTTCAATGAGCAGTTCTTC
V gene: TRBV14; clone size: NA; J gene: TRBJ1-1; D gene: TRBD1; CDR3 protein: CASSQDRSSTEAFF; CDR3 DNA: TGTGCCAGCAGCCAGGACAGGTCGAGCACTGAAGCTTTCTTT
V gene: TRBV19; clone size: NA; J gene: TRBJ1-2; D gene: NA; CDR3 protein: CASSIRDSYGYTF; CDR3 DNA: TGTGCCAGTAGTATCCGGGACTCCTATGGCTACACCTTC
V gene: TRBV29-1; clone size: NA; J gene: TRBJ1-1; D gene: NA; CDR3 protein: CSVRRQANTEAFF; CDR3 DNA: TGCAGCGTGCGTCGACAGGCGAACACTGAAGCTTTCTTT
V gene: TRBV7-2; clone size: NA; J gene: TRBJ2-3; D gene: TRBD2; CDR3 protein: CASSPKTSGGASTDTQYF; CDR3 DNA: TGTGCCAGCAGCCCCAAGACTAGCGGGGGGGCTAGCACAGATACGCAGTATTTT
V gene: TRBV18; clone size: NA; J gene: TRBJ1-2; D gene: NA; CDR3 protein: CASSPQKADNYGYTF; CDR3 DNA: TGTGCCAGCTCACCACAGAAAGCTGATAACTATGGCTACACCTTC
V gene: TRBV19; clone size: NA; J gene: TRBJ2-2; D gene: TRBD2; CDR3 protein: CASHLRGGAGELFF; CDR3 DNA: TGTGCCAGCCACTTACGGGGGGGAGCCGGGGAGCTGTTTTTT
V gene: TRBV15; clone size: NA; J gene: TRBJ2-7; D gene: NA; CDR3 protein: CATSRGGMQSYEQYF; CDR3 DNA: TGTGCCACCAGCAGAGGAGGGATGCAATCCTACGAGCAGTACTTC
V gene: TRBV28; clone size: NA; J gene: TRBJ1-1; D gene: NA; CDR3 protein: CASSFTEKAEAFF; CDR3 DNA: TGTGCCAGCAGTTTTACAGAGAAAGCTGAAGCTTTCTTT
V gene: TRBV6-5; clone size: NA; J gene: TRBJ1-4; D gene: TRBD1; CDR3 protein: CASSFDRGWEKLFF; CDR3 DNA: TGTGCCAGCAGCTTCGACAGGGGTTGGGAAAAACTGTTTTTT
V gene: TRBV19; clone size: NA; J gene: TRBJ1-2; D gene: NA; CDR3 protein: CATGGFYGYTF; CDR3 DNA: TGTGCCACCGGAGGATTCTATGGCTACACCTTC
V gene: TRBV19; clone size: NA; J gene: TRBJ1-3; D gene: NA; CDR3 protein: CASSLPRRGASGGNTIYF; CDR3 DNA: TGTGCCAGTAGTCTGCCCAGGCGGGGGGCAAGCGGTGGAAACACCATATATTTT
V gene: TRBV7-2; clone size: NA; J gene: TRBJ2-2; D gene: TRBD2; CDR3 protein: CASSLDGGSGELFF; CDR3 DNA: TGTGCCAGCAGCCTCGACGGGGGGAGCGGGGAGCTGTTTTTT
V gene: TRBV5-1; clone size: NA; J gene: TRBJ2-2; D gene: NA; CDR3 protein: CASSFRGGTAKNTGELFF; CDR3 DNA: TGCGCCAGCAGCTTTAGAGGCGGAACGGCCAAAAACACCGGGGAGCTGTTTTTT
V gene: TRBV3-1/TRBV3-2; clone size: NA; J gene: TRBJ2-5; D gene: TRBD2; CDR3 protein: CASSPVLGASGPETQYF; CDR3 DNA: TGTGCCAGCAGCCCTGTATTAGGGGCTAGCGGGCCGGAGACCCAGTACTTC
V gene: TRBV4-2; clone size: NA; J gene: TRBJ2-3; D gene: NA; CDR3 protein: CASSQEDSGADTQYF; CDR3 DNA: TGTGCCAGCAGCCAAGAGGACAGCGGGGCCGATACGCAGTATTTT
V gene: TRBV7-9; clone size: NA; J gene: TRBJ1-2; D gene: NA; CDR3 protein: CASSLAGYGGGYTF; CDR3 DNA: TGTGCCAGCAGCTTGGCGGGATATGGGGGTGGCTACACCTTC
V gene: TRBV3-1/TRBV3-2; clone size: NA; J gene: TRBJ2-7; D gene: NA; CDR3 protein: CASRGTNSYEQYF; CDR3 DNA: TGTGCCAGCAGGGGGACAAACTCCTACGAGCAGTACTTC
V gene: TRBV7-9; clone size: NA; J gene: TRBJ2-5; D gene: NA; CDR3 protein: CASSWASETQYF; CDR3 DNA: TGTGCCAGCAGCTGGGCGTCGGAGACCCAGTACTTC
V gene: TRBV5-1; clone size: NA; J gene: TRBJ2-3; D gene: NA; CDR3 protein: CASSLKVLALITPDTQYF; CDR3 DNA: TGCGCCAGCAGCTTGAAGGTCCTAGCCCTAATTACGCCCGATACGCAGTATTTT
V gene: TRBV3-1/TRBV3-2; clone size: NA; J gene: TRBJ1-4; D gene: NA; CDR3 protein: CASSQGQSNEKLFF; CDR3 DNA: TGTGCCAGCAGCCAAGGACAGTCTAATGAAAAACTGTTTTTT
V gene: TRBV18; clone size: NA; J gene: TRBJ1-1; D gene: NA; CDR3 protein: CASSPGEGPTRMNTEAFF; CDR3 DNA: TGTGCCAGCTCACCAGGGGAGGGCCCGACCCGCATGAACACTGAAGCTTTCTTT
V gene: TRBV18; clone size: NA; J gene: TRBJ2-1; D gene: TRBD2; CDR3 protein: CASSLAGGNDEQFF; CDR3 DNA: TGTGCCAGCTCATTAGCGGGGGGAAACGATGAGCAGTTCTTC
V gene: TRBV4-1; clone size: once; J gene: TRBJ1-6; D gene: TRBD1; CDR3 protein: CASSQAFDRGNSPLHF; CDR3 DNA: TGCGCCAGCAGCCAAGCGTTTGACAGGGGAAATTCACCCCTCCACTTT
V gene: TRBV7-3; clone size: once; J gene: TRBJ1-6; D gene: TRBD1; CDR3 protein: CASSTGGQGLSPLHF; CDR3 DNA: TGTGCCAGCAGTACCGGGGGACAGGGACTTTCACCCCTCCACTTT
V gene: TRBV12-3/TRBV12-4; clone size: few; J gene: TRBJ2-1; D gene: NA; CDR3 protein: CASSLRQNNEQFF; CDR3 DNA: TGTGCCAGCAGTTTGCGACAGAACAATGAGCAGTTCTTC
V gene: TRBV4-1; clone size: once; J gene: TRBJ1-1; D gene: NA; CDR3 protein: CASSFGLGGKGNTEAFF; CDR3 DNA: TGCGCCAGCAGCTTTGGGCTAGGGGGTAAGGGGAACACTGAAGCTTTCTTT
V gene: TRBV4-1; clone size: NA; J gene: TRBJ1-2; D gene: NA; CDR3 protein: CASSQDGATRGYTF; CDR3 DNA: TGCGCCAGCAGCCAAGATGGGGCGACTCGGGGCTACACCTTC
V gene: TRBV6-5; clone size: NA; J gene: TRBJ1-1; D gene: NA; CDR3 protein: CASSYSTVNTEAFF; CDR3 DNA: TGTGCCAGCAGTTACTCTACGGTGAACACTGAAGCTTTCTTT
V gene: TRBV27; clone size: few; J gene: TRBJ2-2; D gene: NA; CDR3 protein: CASSYTGLTGELFF; CDR3 DNA: TGTGCCAGCAGTTATACAGGCCTCACCGGGGAGCTGTTTTTT
V gene: TRBV15; clone size: NA; J gene: TRBJ2-1; D gene: NA; CDR3 protein: CATSTRIVHYNEQFF; CDR3 DNA: TGTGCCACCTCCACTAGGATCGTCCATTACAATGAGCAGTTCTTC
V gene: TRBV30; clone size: NA; J gene: TRBJ1-2; D gene: NA; CDR3 protein: CAWGRESYGYTF; CDR3 DNA: TGTGCCTGGGGCAGGGAATCCTATGGCTACACCTTC